The 32 T cell receptor beta chains below all came from one sample that was sequenced in a study of post-analysis software for immune sequencing data. Findings and limits, study-wide: Comparison of patients with controls showed 4 to 6 TRBV segments more frequent in patients, TRBV5-6, TRBV5-1 and TRBV20-1 among them.

Prepared TCR beta cDNA libraries contained unique molecular identifiers. Each CDR3 protein gets one entry after TCRdb re-called the PCR reads with MiXCR. The sample lists 740,000 or so distinct CDR3 sequences, around 53% occurring once. The antigens these receptors bind are not known. Material: blood. Receptors were obtained from a girl aged 5 to 17 with multiple sclerosis.

This clonotype was counted between two and nine times. The V call is TRBV6-2 or TRBV6-3, the J call TRBJ2-2; TRBD2 matches 7 bases. CDR3 length equals 15 residues. With 7 bases clipped from V and 5 bases from J, the junction kept 10 bases outside the gene matches. CDR1 MNHEY and CDR2 SVGEGT come from the germline V gene. The CDR3 is CASKVVGLQTGELFF. The CDR3 bases are TGTGCCAGCAAGGTGGTGGGACTACAGACCGGGGAGCTGTTTTTT.

V usage is TRBV25-1 and J usage is TRBJ2-5; 9 nucleotides align to TRBD1. TRBJ2-7 explains the end of the DNA better; the J call may be wrong. This CDR3 is 15 amino acids long. Germline assignment: CDR1 MGHDK and CDR2 SYGVNS. The CDR3 sequence is CASSEWGTGPREQYF. For the CDR3, the DNA is TGTGCCAGCAGTGAATGGGGGACAGGGCCGCGCGAGCAGTACTTC.

The CDR3 here is CASSQEGLAGLGGQTQYF. The CDR3 nucleotides are TGCGCCAGCAGCCAAGAAGGACTAGCGGGACTAGGCGGGCAGACCCAGTACTTC. The rearrangement joins TRBV4-1 to TRBJ2-5, with TRBD2 matching 12 bases. The CDR3 length is 18 residues. The V gene's germline CDR1 is MGHRA and CDR2 YSYEKL. The J segment lost 6 bases and the V segment lost 0 bases, leaving 11 bases of the junction unmatched.

This clonotype was counted between two and nine times. J is TRBJ2-5 and V is TRBV6-2 or TRBV6-3; D is possibly TRBD1 (5 bases). The V end lost 2 bases, the J end lost 1 base, and 8 bases lay between the germline ends. Germline values: CDR1 MNHEY, CDR2 SVGEGT. The CDR3 loop spans 14 amino acids. The CDR3 is CASSYDRSQETQYF. The CDR3 bases are TGTGCCAGCAGTTACGACAGAAGCCAAGAGACCCAGTACTTC.

This clonotype was seen more than once but under ten times. This chain uses TRBV28 with TRBJ2-3; 8 nucleotides align to TRBD2. J lost 5 bases, V lost 8 bases, and 9 bases had no gene match. The germline V gene encodes CDR1 MDHEN and CDR2 SYDVKM. This CDR3 region has 14 residues. CDR3 in amino acids: CASLERGKGDTQYF. The DNA for the CDR3 is TGTGCCAGCCTGGAGCGGGGGAAGGGAGATACGCAGTATTTT.

The chain joins TRBV21-1 to TRBJ2-1; TRBD1, the table's D call, was not compared with the DNA. TRBV21-1 is an annotated pseudogene. This CDR3 has 13 amino acids. CDR3 sequence: CASSKYRVYEQFF. In DNA form, the CDR3 reads TGTGCCAGCAGCAAATACAGGGTCTACGAGCAGTTCTTC.

This clonotype was found a few times. The chain uses TRBV14 and TRBJ2-7; a possible D gene is TRBD2 (7 bases). V lost 1 base to trimming and J lost 6 bases, with 16 bases between them. The V gene's germline CDR1 is SGHDN and CDR2 FVKESK. The CDR3 runs 15 residues. The CDR3 DNA is TGTGCCAGCAGCCAAGGAGGGGGGAGGGCCGCCGAGCAGTACTTC. As protein: CASSQGGGRAAEQYF.

The rearrangement links TRBV20-1 to TRBJ2-3, with TRBD2 matching over 8 bases. V lost 3 bases, J lost 0 bases, and 5 bases stayed unmatched. Germline V gives CDR1 DFQATT, CDR2 SNEGSKA (reference sequence). This CDR3 is 15 amino acids long. The DNA of the CDR3 is TGCAGTGCTAGCAGCCTAGCGGGTAGCACAGATACGCAGTATTTT. Translated, it gives CSASSLAGSTDTQYF.

A remark on this clonotype: Possible read error: a much larger clone is one base away. The rearrangement uses TRBV6-6 and TRBJ2-7; 8 nucleotides agree with TRBD1. The CDR3 is made up of 12 amino acids. CDR1 MNHNY and CDR2 SVGAGI come from the germline V gene (reference sequence). V shed 5 bases and J 7 bases; nucleotides not matched to a gene: 4. The CDR3 loop reads CASSRTGKEQYF. As DNA, the CDR3 is TGTGCCAGCAGTCGGACAGGGAAGGAGCAGTACTTC.

The rearrangement links TRBV7-2 to TRBJ2-5; possibly TRBD2 for D (5 bases). V lost 5 bases and J lost 0, with 13 bases in between. The CDR3 has 15 amino acids. In germline, CDR1 is SGHTA, CDR2 FQGNSA. The CDR3 coding sequence is TGTGCCAGCAGCATCCCCCGGGAAAACCAAGAGACCCAGTACTTC. Translated, it gives CASSIPRENQETQYF.

This sequence joins TRBV5-1 and TRBJ2-5; the D is unclear. Germline V CDR1 and CDR2: SGHRS, YFSETQ. V gave up 0 bases and J gave up 5 bases, with 17 bases separating them. The CDR3 consists of 16 residues. The chain's CDR3 is CASSLALYSAEETQYF. The CDR3 nucleotides read TGCGCCAGCAGCTTGGCTCTATATAGTGCCGAGGAGACCCAGTACTTC.

The sample holds a few counts of this clonotype. The chain recombines TRBV6-6 with TRBJ2-3; D gene unclear. The CDR3 totals 16 residues. Looked up from germline, CDR1 is MNHNY and CDR2 is SVGAGI (reference sequence). Trimming removed 6 bases from V and 2 bases from J, with 18 bases in between. DNA of the CDR3: TGTGCCAGCAGCCCAGGAGTCGGAAGGGCCACAGATACGCAGTATTTT. Amino acid sequence: CASSPGVGRATDTQYF.

This clonotype has more than one count but fewer than ten. J is TRBJ1-6 and V is TRBV20-1, with D possibly TRBD1 on 5 matching bases. This CDR3 has 14 amino acids. With 1 base removed from V and 5 bases from J, the gap between germline ends came to 9 bases. In germline, CDR1 is DFQATT, CDR2 SNEGSKA (reference sequence). The CDR3 loop reads CSARGQYNNSPLHF. The CDR3 region has the DNA TGCAGTGCTAGAGGACAGTATAATAATTCACCCCTCCACTTT.

This clonotype was counted once. The V gene is TRBV30, the J gene TRBJ1-1, with unresolved D. V was cut by 3 bases and J by 12 bases, with 14 bases left in between. Germline V lookup: CDR1 GTSNPN, CDR2 SVGIG (reference sequence). The CDR3 covers 11 residues. CDR3 DNA: TGTGCCTGGAGCCGAACGGTCAGAACTTTCTTT. Its translation: CAWSRTVRTFF. Full variable domain (rest looked up from reference TRBV30 and TRBJ1-1): SQTIHQWPATLVQPVGSPLSLECTVEGTSNPNLYWYRQAAGRGLQLLFYSVGIGQISSEVPQNLSASRPQDRQFILSSKKLLLSDSGFYLCAWSRTVRTFFGQGTRLTVV.

This clonotype was detected a few times. The rearrangement links TRBV5-6 to TRBJ1-2, with TRBD1 matching 7 bases. The ends lost 5 bases at V and 8 bases at J; junction bases unmatched: 15. The CDR3 is made up of 15 amino acids. CDR1 SGHDT and CDR2 YYEEEE come from the germline V gene. The CDR3: CASRPTRGTAGGYTF. DNA of the CDR3: TGTGCCAGCAGGCCGACACGCGGGACAGCGGGAGGCTACACCTTC.

This sequence joins TRBV3-1 and TRBJ2-1, with a possible D match to TRBD2 (6 bases). This CDR3 comprises 13 residues. V lost 1 base and J lost 8, with 9 bases in between. The germline V gene encodes CDR1 LGHDT and CDR2 YNNKEL (reference sequence). CDR3 DNA sequence: TGTGCCAGCAGCCAAGTCGGGGGAGATGAGCAGTTCTTC. It specifies CASSQVGGDEQFF.

This sequence joins TRBV12-3 or TRBV12-4 and TRBJ1-5; 9 bases are shared with TRBD1. The CDR3 covers 15 residues. Trimming at V came to 3 bases and at J to 6 bases, leaving 6 bases not matched to a gene. The CDR3 sequence: CASSFSGQGGQPQHF. The CDR3 DNA sequence: TGTGCCAGCAGTTTTTCGGGACAGGGAGGTCAGCCCCAGCATTTT.

V and J are TRBV6-2 or TRBV6-3 and TRBJ2-5; D is ambiguous. The V gene lost 2 bases and the J gene lost 0 bases, with 4 bases spanning the gap. The CDR3 length is 13 residues. The germline V gene has CDR1 MNHEY and CDR2 SVGEGT. CDR3 sequence (DNA): TGTGCCAGCAGTTACCACTACCAAGAGACCCAGTACTTC. Amino acid sequence: CASSYHYQETQYF.

The J gene is TRBJ2-2, the V gene TRBV20-1; 12 nucleotides align to TRBD1. The trim removed 4 bases at V and 7 bases at J, leaving 10 bases unmatched. The CDR3 runs to 16 residues. Germline CDR1 reads DFQATT; CDR2 reads SNEGSKA (reference sequence). Written as DNA, the CDR3 is TGCAGTGCTACGAGGGGACAGGGGGCCTTGGTCGGGGAGCTGTTTTTT. Its protein product is CSATRGQGALVGELFF.

This clonotype was counted only a few times. This chain connects TRBV6-5 to TRBJ1-4; maybe TRBD1 (6 bases). V was pared by 7 bases and J by 3 bases, with 12 bases between. This CDR3 is 14 amino acids long. Germline values: CDR1 MNHEY, CDR2 SVGAGI. This CDR3 is CASTKQGANEKLFF. CDR3 DNA sequence: TGTGCCAGCACAAAACAGGGTGCTAATGAAAAACTGTTTTTT.

Here the CDR3 DNA reads TGCGCCAGCACCACCTTCTCAGGGATGGAGCAGTTCTTC. It codes for CASTTFSGMEQFF. V and J are TRBV5-1 and TRBJ2-1; a weak D match, TRBD1 (5 bases). Germline V gene sequence: CDR1 SGHRS, CDR2 YFSETQ. V was cut by 6 bases and J by 10 bases, with 17 bases left in between. This CDR3 has 13 amino acids.

Concerning this clonotype itself: An end of the junction does not agree with germline; a read error may underlie this. The rearrangement links TRBV10-3 to TRBJ2-2, with a possible D match to TRBD1 (6 bases). CDR1 and CDR2 from the germline V gene are ENHRY and SYGVKD. This CDR3 has 14 residues. CDR3 loop: CASSRTENTGERFF. The CDR3 nucleotides read TGCGCCTCAAGTCGGACAGAAAACACCGGGGAGCGGTTTTTT.

This clonotype showed up just once. This sequence joins TRBV10-2 and TRBJ1-6; no definite D call. V lost 0 bases and J 7 bases, leaving 4 bases between the germline ends. The CDR3 loop spans 13 amino acids. Germline CDR1 and CDR2: WSHSY and SAAADI. The CDR3 DNA reads as TGCGCCAGCAGTGAGTCCGGCAATTCACCCCTCCACTTT. This encodes CASSESGNSPLHF.

The gene calls are TRBV12-3 or TRBV12-4 and TRBJ2-3, with 14 nucleotides matching TRBD2. The V segment lost 7 bases and the J segment 7 bases; nucleotides outside the gene matches: 4. There are 14 residues in the CDR3. The CDR3 reads CASTGTSGGYTQYF. In DNA, the CDR3 is TGTGCCAGCACAGGGACTAGCGGGGGATATACGCAGTATTTT.

CDR3 in amino acids: CSARQKDFSDYNEQFF. The CDR3 DNA reads TGCAGTGCTAGACAAAAGGACTTCTCGGACTACAATGAGCAGTTCTTC. The chain couples TRBV20-1 to TRBJ2-1; D possibly corresponds to TRBD2 (5 bases). Trimming removed 2 bases at V and 3 bases at J, with 17 bases between. There are 16 residues in the CDR3. Germline V gene lookup returns CDR1 DFQATT and CDR2 SNEGSKA (reference sequence).

This chain uses TRBV7-2 with TRBJ2-7; tentatively, D is TRBD2 (5 bases). The germline gives CDR1 SGHTA, CDR2 FQGNSA. The CDR3 sequence is 11 residues long. V lost 3 bases, J lost 8 bases, and 8 bases lay in between. The DNA for the CDR3 is TGTGCCAGCAGCTTTGGGGAGCAGCAGTACTTC. Translated: CASSFGEQQYF.

This clonotype has only one observation. CDR3 bases: TGTGCCAGCAGCCAATACGGCGGGAGCTACAATGAGCAGTTCTTC. Translation gives CASSQYGGSYNEQFF. V usage is TRBV3-1 and J usage is TRBJ2-1, with 7 bases aligning to TRBD2. The CDR3 has 15 amino acids. CDR1 and CDR2 (germline): LGHDT, YNNKEL (reference sequence). The trim removed 2 bases at V and 3 bases at J, leaving 4 bases unmatched.

The V gene is TRBV6-1, the J gene TRBJ1-2, with TRBD1 identical over 7 bases. J was trimmed by 7 bases and V by 6 bases; bases with no gene match: 20. Germline V gene data show CDR1 as MNHNS and CDR2 as SASEGT. The CDR3 consists of 17 residues. The CDR3 spells CASRTRITEGAGVGYTF. CDR3 in DNA: TGTGCCAGCAGAACGCGTATAACGGAGGGGGCAGGGGTTGGCTACACCTTC.

This clonotype was seen just once. V gene TRBV20-1 combines with J gene TRBJ2-1, with D perhaps TRBD2 (6 bases). Looked up from germline, CDR1 is DFQATT and CDR2 is SNEGSKA (reference sequence). This CDR3 region has 16 residues. Trimming removed 2 bases at V and 5 bases at J, with 19 bases between. The DNA of the CDR3 is TGCAGTGCTAGATCTATGGCAGGACTACTACACAATGAGCAGTTCTTC. It translates to CSARSMAGLLHNEQFF.

The chain joins TRBV7-6 to TRBJ1-6; D gene unclear. This CDR3 contains 15 residues. Germline V gene sequence: CDR1 SGHVS, CDR2 FNYEAQ. Trimming pared 0 bases from V and 10 bases from J, leaving 13 bases between. CDR3 in DNA: TGTGCCAGCAGCTTAGCGGCGGTTGAAGGGTCACCCCTCCACTTT. Its translation: CASSLAAVEGSPLHF.

This clonotype was detected only a few times. The genes are TRBV7-2 and TRBJ2-1; D unresolved. Looked up from germline, CDR1 is SGHTA and CDR2 is FQGNSA. The CDR3 loop spans 12 amino acids. The V and J ends lost 6 bases and 8 bases respectively, with 11 bases between them. In DNA form, the CDR3 reads TGTGCCAGCAGGGGCAAGGTGGATGAGCAGTTCTTC. It specifies CASRGKVDEQFF.

There are a few counts of this clonotype. The J gene is TRBJ1-2, the V gene TRBV7-2; the D is unclear. Per the germline V gene, CDR1 is SGHTA and CDR2 is FQGNSA. CDR3 length: 14 amino acids. With 5 bases removed from V and 3 bases from J, the gap between germline ends came to 13 bases. The chain's CDR3 is CASSPQKRDYGYTF. The DNA for the CDR3 is TGTGCCAGCAGCCCCCAGAAACGCGACTATGGCTACACCTTC.